This is a list of T cell receptor beta chains from one sample in a study of vaccination and CD4 T cells after COVID-19. No cognate antigen is known for these TCRs. TCRdb recomputed calls from the PCR reads with MiXCR, one row per CDR3 protein. Of about 9,600 distinct CDR3 sequences listed, 35% to 45% were seen once; the top ten hold about an eighth. Sequenced input: CD4+ T cells from blood, cultured in vitro. These receptors came from a human donor in good health. The CDR3 runs from the conserved cysteine through the conserved F or W. Fields, in order: J gene, clone size, V gene, D gene, CDR3 protein, CDR3 DNA. D genes are given only for firm matches. Clone size, where shown, is once, few, many, or a class for clones that have expanded.

J gene: TRBJ1-2
clone size: .
V gene: TRBV12-3/TRBV12-4
D gene: .
CDR3 protein: CASTAGSGSAYGYTF
CDR3 DNA: TGTGCCAGCACCGCCGGGTCAGGGTCTGCCTATGGCTACACCTTC

J gene: TRBJ2-1
clone size: .
V gene: TRBV30
D gene: .
CDR3 protein: CAWSVRVIGDNEQFF
CDR3 DNA: TGTGCCTGGAGTGTCCGGGTAATCGGGGACAATGAGCAGTTCTTC

J gene: TRBJ1-2
clone size: .
V gene: TRBV2
D gene: .
CDR3 protein: CASIFSQGLHGYTF
CDR3 DNA: TGTGCCAGCATTTTTTCACAGGGCTTACATGGCTACACCTTC

J gene: TRBJ2-2
clone size: .
V gene: TRBV9
D gene: .
CDR3 protein: CASSVEGTGELFF
CDR3 DNA: TGTGCCAGCAGCGTAGAAGGGACCGGGGAGCTGTTTTTT

J gene: TRBJ1-1
clone size: few
V gene: TRBV14
D gene: .
CDR3 protein: CASSQVTPGGEAFF
CDR3 DNA: TGTGCCAGCAGCCAAGTAACCCCGGGGGGTGAAGCTTTCTTT

J gene: TRBJ1-6
clone size: few
V gene: TRBV7-9
D gene: .
CDR3 protein: CASSPAGVHSPLHF
CDR3 DNA: TGTGCCAGCAGCCCGGCCGGGGTTCATTCACCCCTCCACTTT

J gene: TRBJ1-2
clone size: .
V gene: TRBV19
D gene: TRBD1
CDR3 protein: CASLGQAGYGYTF
CDR3 DNA: TGTGCCAGCCTCGGACAGGCGGGCTATGGCTACACCTTC

J gene: TRBJ2-2
clone size: few
V gene: TRBV20-1
D gene: .
CDR3 protein: CSARVGGLGTGELFF
CDR3 DNA: TGCAGTGCTAGAGTGGGGGGGCTCGGCACCGGGGAGCTGTTTTTT

J gene: TRBJ2-7
clone size: few
V gene: TRBV27
D gene: .
CDR3 protein: CASGHRVREEQYF
CDR3 DNA: TGTGCCAGCGGCCACAGGGTTCGGGAGGAGCAGTACTTC

J gene: TRBJ1-2
clone size: large
V gene: TRBV19
D gene: TRBD1
CDR3 protein: CASSRVRTGGGYGYTF
CDR3 DNA: TGTGCCAGTAGTAGAGTGAGGACAGGCGGAGGCTATGGCTACACCTTC

J gene: TRBJ1-2
clone size: few
V gene: TRBV11-1
D gene: TRBD1
CDR3 protein: CASSQRQGANYGYTF
CDR3 DNA: TGCGCCAGCAGCCAACGACAGGGGGCTAACTATGGCTACACCTTC

J gene: TRBJ1-1
clone size: .
V gene: TRBV6-1
D gene: .
CDR3 protein: CASSRRQAETEAFF
CDR3 DNA: TGTGCCAGCAGTCGACGACAGGCGGAGACTGAAGCTTTCTTT

J gene: TRBJ1-5
clone size: .
V gene: TRBV12-3/TRBV12-4
D gene: .
CDR3 protein: CASRRTRIDNQPQHF
CDR3 DNA: TGTGCCAGCAGGAGAACAAGGATAGACAATCAGCCCCAGCATTTT

J gene: TRBJ2-1
clone size: once
V gene: TRBV10-3
D gene: TRBD1
CDR3 protein: CATEKDRDNEQFF
CDR3 DNA: TGTGCCACCGAGAAGGACAGGGACAATGAGCAGTTCTTC

J gene: TRBJ1-1
clone size: .
V gene: TRBV27
D gene: .
CDR3 protein: CASKLWTLGKRPNTEAFF
CDR3 DNA: TGTGCCAGCAAACTATGGACACTTGGCAAAAGGCCGAACACTGAAGCTTTCTTT

J gene: TRBJ2-4
clone size: few
V gene: TRBV6-5
D gene: .
CDR3 protein: CASSYRNIQYF
CDR3 DNA: TGTGCCAGCAGTTACCGAAACATTCAGTACTTC

J gene: TRBJ2-5
clone size: medium-sized
V gene: TRBV5-6
D gene: .
CDR3 protein: CASSRGVGNLAGETQYF
CDR3 DNA: TGTGCCAGCAGCCGAGGGGTGGGCAACTTGGCGGGAGAGACCCAGTACTTC

J gene: TRBJ1-2
clone size: medium-sized
V gene: TRBV5-4
D gene: .
CDR3 protein: CASSPGTGPYGYTF
CDR3 DNA: TGTGCCAGCAGCCCCGGGACGGGACCTTATGGCTACACCTTC

J gene: TRBJ2-7
clone size: .
V gene: TRBV5-4
D gene: .
CDR3 protein: CASSLPGGDYEQYF
CDR3 DNA: TGTGCCAGCAGCTTGCCGGGGGGCGACTACGAGCAGTACTTC

J gene: TRBJ1-3
clone size: large
V gene: TRBV4-3
D gene: .
CDR3 protein: CASSQELLVIGNTIYF
CDR3 DNA: TGCGCCAGCAGCCAAGAATTATTAGTGATTGGAAACACCATATATTTT

J gene: TRBJ1-1
clone size: few
V gene: TRBV27
D gene: .
CDR3 protein: CASSFLDRNTEAFF
CDR3 DNA: TGTGCCAGCAGTTTCCTTGACAGGAACACTGAAGCTTTCTTT

J gene: TRBJ2-1
clone size: .
V gene: TRBV6-1
D gene: .
CDR3 protein: CASSPLDTYYNEQFF
CDR3 DNA: TGTGCCAGCAGCCCTCTGGACACCTACTACAATGAGCAGTTCTTC

J gene: TRBJ2-6
clone size: few
V gene: TRBV10-3
D gene: TRBD1
CDR3 protein: CAISSGTGVLGANVLTF
CDR3 DNA: TGTGCCATCAGTTCCGGGACAGGGGTTTTAGGGGCCAACGTCCTGACTTTC

J gene: TRBJ1-1
clone size: .
V gene: TRBV19
D gene: TRBD1
CDR3 protein: CASSIDRGNTEAFF
CDR3 DNA: TGTGCCAGTAGTATCGACAGGGGGAACACTGAAGCTTTCTTT

J gene: TRBJ2-1
clone size: few
V gene: TRBV7-8
D gene: TRBD2
CDR3 protein: CASSLRSGTSGHNEQFF
CDR3 DNA: TGTGCCAGCAGCTTAAGGTCGGGGACTAGCGGTCACAATGAGCAGTTCTTC

J gene: TRBJ1-2
clone size: .
V gene: TRBV2
D gene: .
CDR3 protein: CASSEKSLGYTF
CDR3 DNA: TGTGCCAGCAGTGAAAAAAGTCTAGGCTACACCTTC

J gene: TRBJ2-7
clone size: once
V gene: TRBV6-1
D gene: TRBD2
CDR3 protein: CASSQSGGASYEQYF
CDR3 DNA: TGTGCCAGCAGTCAAAGCGGGGGAGCATCCTACGAGCAGTACTTC

J gene: TRBJ1-6
clone size: .
V gene: TRBV23-1
D gene: TRBD1
CDR3 protein: CASKALFGDRATPHSPLHF
CDR3 DNA: TGCGCCAGCAAGGCCCTATTTGGGGACAGGGCCACGCCCCATTCACCCCTCCACTTT

J gene: TRBJ2-1
clone size: .
V gene: TRBV28
D gene: TRBD1
CDR3 protein: CASTRTGGRNEQFF
CDR3 DNA: TGTGCCAGCACCCGGACAGGGGGCAGAAATGAGCAGTTCTTC

J gene: TRBJ2-2
clone size: once
V gene: TRBV6-1
D gene: .
CDR3 protein: CASRSGLGPVLGTGEPFF
CDR3 DNA: TGTGCCAGCAGATCCGGACTGGGCCCCGTTTTAGGCACCGGGGAGCCGTTTTTT

J gene: TRBJ1-5
clone size: .
V gene: TRBV6-4
D gene: .
CDR3 protein: CASSPEGGQPQHF
CDR3 DNA: TGTGCCAGCAGTCCAGAGGGGGGTCAGCCCCAGCATTTT

J gene: TRBJ2-5
clone size: once
V gene: TRBV1
D gene: .
CDR3 protein: CTSSQVAAETQYF
CDR3 DNA: TGCACCAGCAGCCAAGTCGCGGCGGAGACCCAGTACTTC

J gene: TRBJ1-2
clone size: few
V gene: TRBV11-2
D gene: .
CDR3 protein: CASSQVRGTNYGYTF
CDR3 DNA: TGCGCCAGCAGCCAAGTCAGGGGCACGAACTATGGCTACACCTTC

J gene: TRBJ1-2
clone size: .
V gene: TRBV5-4
D gene: .
CDR3 protein: CASSPLFGGYTF
CDR3 DNA: TGTGCCAGCAGCCCGCTTTTCGGAGGCTACACCTTC

J gene: TRBJ1-6
clone size: .
V gene: TRBV28
D gene: TRBD1
CDR3 protein: CASSYGTGYNSPLHF
CDR3 DNA: TGTGCCAGCAGTTACGGGACAGGGTATAATTCACCCCTCCACTTT

J gene: TRBJ2-7
clone size: few
V gene: TRBV20-1
D gene: .
CDR3 protein: CSARDPGPIGGYEQYF
CDR3 DNA: TGCAGTGCTAGAGATCCGGGACCGATAGGTGGCTACGAGCAGTACTTC

J gene: TRBJ2-5
clone size: once
V gene: TRBV7-9
D gene: .
CDR3 protein: CASSLAAGPQETQYF
CDR3 DNA: TGTGCCAGCAGCCTTGCGGCAGGGCCTCAAGAGACCCAGTACTTC

J gene: TRBJ1-2
clone size: .
V gene: TRBV5-5
D gene: .
CDR3 protein: CASRAGMFREANYGYTF
CDR3 DNA: TGTGCCAGCAGGGCTGGGATGTTTCGGGAGGCGAACTATGGCTACACCTTC

J gene: TRBJ2-7
clone size: .
V gene: TRBV30
D gene: TRBD1
CDR3 protein: CAWSRSGGLNEQYF
CDR3 DNA: TGTGCCTGGAGTAGGTCAGGGGGCTTAAACGAGCAGTACTTC

J gene: TRBJ1-1
clone size: few
V gene: TRBV15
D gene: .
CDR3 protein: CATSPRSSMNTEAFF
CDR3 DNA: TGTGCCACCAGCCCGAGGTCTTCAATGAACACTGAAGCTTTCTTT

J gene: TRBJ2-7
clone size: .
V gene: TRBV7-8
D gene: .
CDR3 protein: CASTRGTWAYEQYF
CDR3 DNA: TGTGCCAGCACCCGGGGGACTTGGGCCTACGAGCAGTACTTC

J gene: TRBJ1-2
clone size: .
V gene: TRBV20-1
D gene: TRBD1
CDR3 protein: CSAIQGLDGYTF
CDR3 DNA: TGCAGTGCTATACAGGGGCTTGATGGCTACACCTTC

J gene: TRBJ1-2
clone size: .
V gene: TRBV12-3/TRBV12-4
D gene: .
CDR3 protein: CASSPVGRLYGYTF
CDR3 DNA: TGTGCCAGCAGCCCAGTTGGGCGTCTCTATGGCTACACCTTC

J gene: TRBJ1-2
clone size: .
V gene: TRBV7-2
D gene: TRBD1
CDR3 protein: CASSPSQGARGYTF
CDR3 DNA: TGTGCCAGCAGCCCCTCACAGGGGGCGAGGGGCTACACCTTC

J gene: TRBJ1-1
clone size: .
V gene: TRBV29-1
D gene: .
CDR3 protein: CSVTGGALNTEAFF
CDR3 DNA: TGCAGCGTTACTGGGGGGGCATTGAACACTGAAGCTTTCTTT